This TCR beta chain was sequenced during a study of blood T cell repertoires in COVID-19. Followed longitudinally, the Seattle patients had been enrolled during active infection. The germline gives CDR1 LNHDA, CDR2 SQIVND (reference sequence). The ends lost 6 bases at V and 8 bases at J; junction bases unmatched: 6. The CDR3 loop spans 12 amino acids. Original methodology: Quantification of nucleated cells was approximated via reference gene primer amplification. Some clones are missing from TCRdb's copy, which holds only in-frame ones; the method was immunoSEQ multiplex PCR. V and J calls and clone size are as listed in that table; D and trimming were resolved from the DNA. The table has roughly 150,000 clones, around four fifths seen once; the top ten hold 6.5% to 9.5%.

Sequencing was performed on peripheral blood. The sequence was obtained from an elderly woman with COVID-19, enrolled during active disease. The chain carries TRBV19 and TRBJ1-2; 7 bases are a match to TRBD1. The CDR3 bases are TGTGCCAGTAGAGAGGGGGCGCGAGGCTACACCTTC. As protein: CASREGARGYTF.